The 31 T cell receptor beta chains below all came from one sample that was sequenced in a study of blood T cells in healthy people across ages. With a J-beta primer mix and a sample-barcoded 5' primer, a second PCR ran about 7 to 12 cycles. TCRdb recomputed calls from the 5' RACE reads with MiXCR, one row per CDR3 protein. The data contain 800,000 to 1,300,000 distinct CDR3 sequences, 20% to 25% of them singletons. The sample was also linked to a second study, of T cells of mothers and their children.

What was sequenced was blood. These receptors all come from a girl aged 2-10 years in good health.

This clonotype was picked up a small number of times. The rearrangement links TRBV7-2 to TRBJ1-2; 7 bases map to TRBD1. The CDR3 sequence is 16 residues long. V lost 0 bases and J lost 4; bases outside the gene matches: 8. Germline assignment: CDR1 SGHTA and CDR2 FQGNSA. The CDR3 protein is CASSLAIGGDGYGYTF. The CDR3, as DNA: TGTGCCAGCAGCTTAGCAATAGGGGGCGACGGCTATGGCTACACCTTC.

V usage is TRBV7-2 and J usage is TRBJ2-3, with D hard to call. Germline V gene data show CDR1 as SGHTA and CDR2 as FQGNSA. The CDR3 has 17 amino acids. V lost 3 bases and J lost 2, with 18 bases in between. As DNA, the CDR3 is TGTGCCAGCAGCTTGGTTGCAGACCTTATCCCCACAGATACGCAGTATTTT. Protein product: CASSLVADLIPTDTQYF.

V is TRBV29-1 and J is TRBJ2-5, with a possible D match to TRBD2 (6 bases). Germline V gene data show CDR1 as SQVTM and CDR2 as ANQGSEA. Trimming shortened V by 4 bases and J by 2 bases, and 17 bases separated the two germline ends. The CDR3 length is 15 residues. CDR3 region: CSVVGGRRTQETQYF. DNA of the CDR3: TGCAGCGTTGTGGGAGGACGGCGTACACAAGAGACCCAGTACTTC.

The sample holds a few counts of this clonotype. The chain is built from TRBV4-3 and TRBJ2-3, with D possibly being TRBD2 (6 bases). The CDR3 loop spans 16 amino acids. The germline V and J ends were trimmed by 0 bases and 2 bases, with 12 bases remaining between them. Germline lookup yields CDR1 LGHNA and CDR2 YSLEER. CDR3 amino acids: CASSQDMGLSTDTQYF. The CDR3 DNA follows: TGCGCCAGCAGCCAAGATATGGGACTGTCCACAGATACGCAGTATTTT.

Ten or more counts support this clonotype. The rearrangement joins TRBV28 to TRBJ2-7; TRBD2 matches at 10 bases. Per the germline V gene, CDR1 is MDHEN and CDR2 is SYDVKM. The CDR3 is 12 amino acids. V was clipped by 6 bases and J by 7 bases; unmatched bases: 3. CDR3 loop: CASSFSGGEQYF. The CDR3 nucleotides read TGTGCCAGCAGCTTTAGCGGGGGGGAGCAGTACTTC.

In the case of this clonotype: At one end the junction does not follow the germline gene, possibly because of a read error. V and J are TRBV14 and TRBJ2-5; 10 nucleotides match TRBD2. Germline V lookup: CDR1 SGHDN, CDR2 FVKESK. The CDR3 has 16 residues. CDR3 sequence reads: CASSPYLAGAYNEQSF. The CDR3 nucleotides are TGTGCCAGCAGCCCTTACCTAGCGGGAGCCTACAATGAGCAGTCCTTC.

The chain combines TRBV25-1 with TRBJ1-2, with no clear D. Trimming cost V 2 bases and J 6 bases, with 19 bases left between them. The germline V gene encodes CDR1 MGHDK and CDR2 SYGVNS. The CDR3 runs to 16 residues. In DNA, the CDR3 is TGTGCCAGCAGTGAAGGGCCTGTAAGAGGATCCAATGGCTACACCTTC. As protein: CASSEGPVRGSNGYTF.

This clonotype is a singleton in its sample. Mismatch with germline at one junction end may stem from a read error. The chain combines TRBV9 with TRBJ2-1; D is uncertain. The germline V gene encodes CDR1 SGDLS and CDR2 YYNGEE. CDR3 length equals 10 residues. The CDR3 is CASSVVGLYF. The CDR3, as DNA: TGTGCCAGCAGCGTTGTAGGGTTGTACTTC.

V gene TRBV5-1 combines with J gene TRBJ1-1; tentative D call: TRBD1 (5 bases). V was shortened by 4 bases and J by 0 bases, with 16 bases between the two germline ends. The CDR3 length is 16 residues. Germline CDR1 SGHRS, CDR2 YFSETQ. The CDR3, as DNA: TGCGCCAGCAGCCCGGATGGGGGACTCATGAACACTGAAGCTTTCTTT. Translation gives CASSPDGGLMNTEAFF.

This clonotype was seen more than once but under ten times. The chain carries TRBV15 and TRBJ1-2; D remains ambiguous. Trimming took 0 bases from V and 7 from J, leaving 9 bases between them. The CDR3 is 13 amino acids. Looked up from germline, CDR1 is LNHNV and CDR2 is YYDKDF (reference sequence). The CDR3 DNA sequence: TGTGCCACCAGCAGAGATCACCTTTTTGGCTACACCTTC. Encoded protein: CATSRDHLFGYTF.

The table lists this clonotype with many counts. CDR3 sequence reads: CASSSRTLGGETQYF. CDR3 nucleotide sequence: TGTGCCAGCAGCTCCCGAACCCTAGGAGGAGAGACCCAGTACTTC. This sequence joins TRBV13 and TRBJ2-5; maybe TRBD2 (5 bases). The CDR3 has 15 residues. With 4 bases removed from V and 4 bases from J, the gap between germline ends came to 16 bases. Germline CDR1 PRHDT, CDR2 FYEKMQ (reference sequence).

This clonotype was recorded a few times. The chain combines TRBV4-2 with TRBJ1-4; no clear D gene. There are 13 residues in the CDR3. CDR1 and CDR2 (germline): LGHNA, YNFKEQ. Trimming pared 5 bases from V and 5 bases from J, leaving 9 bases between. For the CDR3, the DNA is TGTGCCAGCAGCTTATGGGAGAATGAAAAACTGTTTTTT. Translation gives CASSLWENEKLFF.

The gene calls are TRBV25-1 and TRBJ2-5, with D possibly matching TRBD2 (5 bases). CDR1 and CDR2 from the germline V gene are MGHDK and SYGVNS. The CDR3 extends over 17 amino acids. V lost 2 bases to trimming and J lost 5 bases, with 21 bases between them. For the CDR3, the DNA is TGTGCCAGCAGTGAACCACCAGGACTGGATATGGGGGAGACCCAGTACTTC. Protein product: CASSEPPGLDMGETQYF.

The chain couples TRBV7-8 to TRBJ2-5; a possible D gene is TRBD1 (5 bases). This CDR3 is 14 amino acids long. V was pared by 5 bases and J by 1 base, with 11 bases between. Germline V lookup: CDR1 SGHVS, CDR2 FQNEAQ. CDR3 in DNA: TGTGCCAGCAGCAGCCATCAGGGCCAAGAGACCCAGTACTTC. Its protein product is CASSSHQGQETQYF. Complete variable domain (other parts from reference TRBV7-8 and TRBJ2-5): GAGVSQSPRYKVAKRGQDVALRCDPISGHVSLFWYQQALGQGPEFLTYFQNEAQLDKSGLPSDRFFAERPEGSVSTLKIQRTQQEDSAVYLCASSSHQGQETQYFGPGTRLLVL.

This clonotype has more than one count but fewer than ten. The chain combines TRBV6-5 with TRBJ1-2; D is unresolved. This CDR3 has 14 amino acids. The V end was cut by 8 bases, the J end by 1 base, with 14 bases between. Germline V gives CDR1 MNHEY, CDR2 SVGAGI. The CDR3 nucleotides are TGTGCCAGCTCGAGCGGTCGGAGTAACTATGGCTACACCTTC. Translating gives CASSSGRSNYGYTF.

This clonotype was seen only a few times. V is TRBV20-1 and J is TRBJ2-2; no clear D gene. V was clipped by 1 base and J by 3 bases, with 6 bases between them. This CDR3 has 13 residues. Germline V gene lookup returns CDR1 DFQATT and CDR2 SNEGSKA (reference sequence). The CDR3 sequence: CSARGVDTGELFF. CDR3 DNA: TGCAGTGCTAGAGGGGTCGACACCGGGGAGCTGTTTTTT.

This clonotype appeared a few times. The chain combines TRBV7-2 with TRBJ2-5, with D possibly matching TRBD1 (6 bases). The better agreement between TRBJ2-1 and the DNA end casts doubt on the J call. The V gene's germline CDR1 is SGHTA and CDR2 FQGNSA. The CDR3 length is 16 residues. DNA for the CDR3: TGTGCCAGCAGCCCAGGACAGAGGGGGATTTACAATGAGCAGTTCTTC. It translates to CASSPGQRGIYNEQFF.

Concerning this clonotype itself: A read error may produce the germline difference seen at one junction end. This chain connects TRBV6-5 to TRBJ2-5; D not resolved. TRBJ2-1 matches the DNA end more closely, so the J call is doubtful. Germline lookup yields CDR1 MNHEY and CDR2 SVGAGI. CDR3 length: 11 residues. CDR3 in DNA: TGTGCCAGCAGTTACTACGATGAGCAGTTCTTC. Protein product: CASSYYDEQFF.

The chain employs TRBV6-5 and TRBJ2-1; no clear D gene. This CDR3 is built from 14 residues. Germline lookup yields CDR1 MNHEY and CDR2 SVGAGI. V was cut by 0 bases and J by 5 bases, with 8 bases left in between. As DNA, the CDR3 is TGTGCCAGCAGTTACTCTGGCTTTAACAATGAGCAGTTCTTC. This encodes CASSYSGFNNEQFF.

In its sample, this clonotype was seen a few times. The chain links TRBV5-1 to TRBJ2-5; 13 bases are shared with TRBD2. The V gene's germline CDR1 is SGHRS and CDR2 YFSETQ. The CDR3 is made up of 16 amino acids. The V segment lost 1 base and the J segment 4 bases; nucleotides outside the gene matches: 4. CDR3 protein: CASSLRTSGSTETQYF. CDR3 in DNA: TGCGCCAGCAGCTTGAGGACTAGCGGGAGCACAGAGACCCAGTACTTC.

This clonotype was observed a handful of times. The rearrangement uses TRBV29-1 and TRBJ1-5, with a possible D match to TRBD1 (6 bases). This CDR3 contains 14 residues. Germline CDR1 SQVTM, CDR2 ANQGSEA. Between the trimmed V and J ends, which lost 5 bases and 2 bases, there was a span of 13 bases. The CDR3 spells CSVKTRGRNQPQHF. The DNA of the CDR3 is TGCAGCGTTAAAACCAGGGGCCGCAATCAGCCCCAGCATTTT.

This clonotype was observed a few times. V and J are TRBV7-3 and TRBJ2-2, with 7 bases matching TRBD1. This CDR3 has 17 amino acids. Germline V gene data show CDR1 as SGHTA and CDR2 as FQGTGA. With 1 base clipped from V and 1 base from J, the junction kept 6 bases outside the gene matches. The CDR3, as DNA: TGTGCCAGCAGCTTAAATTCTCGGACAGGGAACACCGGGGAGCTGTTTTTT. The encoded protein is CASSLNSRTGNTGELFF.

The V gene is TRBV20-1, the J gene TRBJ1-5; 10 bases fit TRBD1. This CDR3 contains 13 residues. CDR1 is DFQATT, CDR2 SNEGSKA, per germline (reference sequence). The ends lost 5 bases at V and 5 bases at J; junction bases unmatched: 3. Here the CDR3 reads CSASGTGDQPQHF. The CDR3 nucleotides are TGCAGTGCTTCCGGGACAGGGGATCAGCCCCAGCATTTT.

This clonotype was detected many times. This chain connects TRBV12-3 or TRBV12-4 to TRBJ1-1; D gene ambiguous. The CDR3 runs to 11 residues. With 6 bases removed from V and 3 bases from J, the gap between germline ends came to 5 bases. The CDR3 sequence is CASRVDTEAFF. CDR3 DNA: TGTGCCAGCAGGGTAGACACTGAAGCTTTCTTT.

This clonotype came up a few times. J is TRBJ1-2 and V is TRBV2; D remains ambiguous. This CDR3 spans 12 amino acids. V was pared by 4 bases and J by 8 bases, with 11 bases between. Germline V lookup: CDR1 SNHLY, CDR2 FYNNEI. CDR3 DNA: TGTGCCAGCAGTGTTTCCAGTGACGGCTACACCTTC. It translates to CASSVSSDGYTF.

This clonotype was picked up a small number of times. The rearrangement joins TRBV20-1 to TRBJ2-7, with 10 bases lining up with TRBD1. Per the germline V gene, CDR1 is DFQATT and CDR2 is SNEGSKA (reference sequence). V trimming: 5 bases; J trimming: 5 bases; junction bases outside the gene matches: 6. The CDR3 length is 13 residues. The CDR3 bases are TGCAGTGCTCGACAGGGGGCGTTGGACGAGCAGTACTTC. Protein: CSARQGALDEQYF.

The chain joins TRBV28 to TRBJ2-7; D is perhaps TRBD1 (5 bases). Deletions cut 3 bases from V and 6 bases from J, with 18 bases between. The CDR3 has 15 amino acids. Germline V lookup: CDR1 MDHEN, CDR2 SYDVKM. The CDR3 DNA reads as TGTGCCAGCAGTTTGGTTTACGCAGGGCCTGGCGAGCAGTACTTC. It is translated as CASSLVYAGPGEQYF.

The chain combines TRBV18 with TRBJ2-5; D ambiguous. The CDR3 runs to 13 residues. V was trimmed by 2 bases and J by 3 bases, leaving 7 bases between them. Germline V lookup: CDR1 KGHSH, CDR2 LQKENI. CDR3 loop: CASSPGVKETQYF. The CDR3 nucleotides read TGTGCCAGCTCACCAGGGGTCAAAGAGACCCAGTACTTC.

This CDR3 is CASSQDWGVSTDTQYF. The CDR3 coding sequence is TGCGCCAGCAGCCAAGACTGGGGAGTGAGCACAGATACGCAGTATTTT. The rearrangement joins TRBV4-3 to TRBJ2-3, with TRBD2 as a possible D gene (5 bases). The CDR3 extends over 16 amino acids. Germline CDR1 and CDR2: LGHNA and YSLEER. The V and J ends lost 0 bases and 0 bases respectively, with 10 bases between them.

The V and J genes are TRBV4-2 and TRBJ2-5; 15 nucleotides agree with TRBD2. CDR3 length equals 18 residues. CDR1 and CDR2 (germline): LGHNA, YNFKEQ. The V gene end was trimmed by 4 bases and the J gene end by 5 bases; junction bases not matched to a gene: 11. The CDR3 nucleotides are TGTGCCAGCAGCCCCGGACTAGCGGGGGGGTTGCTGTTGGAGACCCAGTACTTC. Residues: CASSPGLAGGLLLETQYF.

There are a few counts of this clonotype. The chain carries TRBV7-8 and TRBJ2-3, with D possibly being TRBD2 (6 bases). V was pared by 1 base and J by 1 base, with 15 bases between. The CDR3 contains 17 residues. Germline loops: CDR1 SGHVS, CDR2 FQNEAQ. The CDR3 region is CASSLVQRVLGTDTQYF. CDR3 in DNA: TGTGCCAGCAGCTTAGTCCAGCGGGTACTAGGCACAGATACGCAGTATTTT.